This T cell receptor (beta chain) stems from a study of CD8+ T cells in alopecia areata. Overall study context: Treated patients took oral tofacitinib at 5 to 10 mg twice daily. Study results and caveats: Against the mouse data, patients shared TCRs less clearly, possibly for HLA reasons.

About this clone itself: Antigen: not known.

The germline V gene encodes CDR1 SEHNR and CDR2 FQNEAQ (reference sequence). Germline trimming cut 4 bases from V and 4 bases from J; bases unmatched to any gene: 5. This CDR3 is 16 amino acids long. Regarding treatment: oral pan-JAK inhibitor, 5-10 mg twice daily. Reverse transcription of extracted RNA yielded cDNA, which provided the sequencing template. Produced via immunoSEQ multiplex PCR; TCRdb's table is partial and in-frame only. The sample yields about 190,000 clones, around 50% seen once. The sequencing used CD8+ T cells sorted from blood, collected at week 24, from a patient treated with tofacitinib. This clonotype was obtained from a human donor with alopecia areata. The V and J genes are TRBV7-9 and TRBJ2-1; 12 nucleotides line up with TRBD2. The DNA of the CDR3 is TGTGCCAGCAGCTCCCAGACTAGCGGGGGATACAATGAGCAGTTCTTC. This sequence encodes CASSSQTSGGYNEQFF.